The text below deals with one T cell receptor beta chain. Its cognate antigen is unknown. TCRdb's table, derived via immunoSEQ multiplex PCR, lists solely in-frame clones and lacks some. Found here are 300,000 to 400,000 clones, 88% of them singletons; the top ten hold around 0.96%. The study drew the donors from its approximately 110-subject validation cohort, separate from the approximately 700-subject first cohort. This entry comes from a study of cytomegalovirus exposure and HLA in healthy donors. About the research overall: The 90 to 150 validation repertoires used a platform that matched the one used for the approximately 700 first-cohort repertoires, as a later analysis reported.

Study-level results: According to a later analysis, TCR clusters from the first cohort tended to co-occur in the 120 or so validation repertoires. Associated with cytomegalovirus, according to the listing, were 150 to 200 TCR beta chains.

This CDR3 comprises 17 residues. V lost 4 bases to trimming and J lost 6 bases; unmatched junction nucleotides: 10. CDR1 and CDR2 from the germline V gene are SGHTA and FQGNSA. The receptor comes from a man aged 25 to 40 in good health and CMV-seronegative. This chain connects TRBV7-2 to TRBJ1-6; 9 bases line up with TRBD1. Sequenced input: PBMCs. The CDR3 sequence is CASSSPGQGPINSPLHF. CDR3 DNA sequence: TGTGCCAGCAGCTCGCCGGGACAGGGACCTATTAATTCACCCCTCCACTTT.